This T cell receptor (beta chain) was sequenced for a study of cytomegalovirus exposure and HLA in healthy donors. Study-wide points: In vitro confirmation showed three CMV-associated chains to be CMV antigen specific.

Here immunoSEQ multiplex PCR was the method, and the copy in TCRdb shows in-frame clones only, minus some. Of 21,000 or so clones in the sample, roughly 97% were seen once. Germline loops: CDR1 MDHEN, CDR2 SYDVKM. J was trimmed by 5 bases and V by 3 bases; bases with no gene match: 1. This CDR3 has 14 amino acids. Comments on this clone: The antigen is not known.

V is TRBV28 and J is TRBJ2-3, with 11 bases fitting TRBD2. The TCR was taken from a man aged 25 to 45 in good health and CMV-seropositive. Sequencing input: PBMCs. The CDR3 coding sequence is TGTGCCAGCAGTTTTGGGACTAGCGGAGATACGCAGTATTTT. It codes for CASSFGTSGDTQYF.